A single sample gave rise to the 29 T cell receptor beta chains below, sequenced in a study of CD8 T cells in Susac syndrome. The authors reverse transcribed roughly 0.5 to 1 ug RNA with random hexamers. One entry per CDR3 protein, called by TCRdb with MiXCR from the immunoSEQ multiplex PCR reads. The table has about 150,000 distinct CDR3 sequences, just under 95% seen once; the top ten hold roughly 0.19%. Sequences were obtained from CD8+ T cells from PBMCs. The receptors were gathered from a human donor with multiple sclerosis.

The chain joins TRBV12-3 or TRBV12-4 to TRBJ2-3; D is undetermined. The CDR3 contains 13 residues. With 4 bases removed from V and 4 bases from J, the gap between germline ends came to 9 bases. The DNA of the CDR3 is TGTGCCAGCAGTTCCCCAGCCCCAGATACGCAGTATTTT. Translation gives CASSSPAPDTQYF.

The V and J genes are TRBV29-1 and TRBJ1-2, with 7 bases fitting TRBD1. The CDR3 extends over 17 amino acids. The V segment lost 5 bases and the J segment 1 base; nucleotides outside the gene matches: 16. Germline V gene data show CDR1 as SQVTM and CDR2 as ANQGSEA. Here the CDR3 DNA reads TGCAGCGTTTACACCGGGACAGCCTTTTCCTTTAACTATGGCTACACCTTC. As protein: CSVYTGTAFSFNYGYTF.

The chain employs TRBV28 and TRBJ2-6; D may be TRBD1 (5 bases). CDR3 size: 13 residues. V was cut by 7 bases and J by 4 bases, with 8 bases left in between. CDR1 MDHEN and CDR2 SYDVKM come from the germline V gene. CDR3 coding DNA: TGTGCCAGCACCCGGACAGGGGCCAACGTCCTGACTTTC. Residues: CASTRTGANVLTF. The entire variable domain, with the rest obtained from reference TRBV28 and TRBJ2-6, is as follows: DVKVTQSSRYLVKRTGEKVFLECVQDMDHENMFWYRQDPGLGLRLIYFSYDVKMKEKGDIPEGYSVSREKKERFSLILESASTNQTSMYLCASTRTGANVLTFGAGSRLTVL.

This clonotype was counted once. This chain links TRBV12-3 or TRBV12-4 with TRBJ2-1; no reliable D call. The length of the CDR3 is 12 residues. V lost 4 bases and J 10 bases, leaving 11 bases between the germline ends. The CDR3: CASSSGLGEQFF. CDR3 DNA sequence: TGTGCCAGCAGTTCCGGCCTGGGGGAGCAGTTCTTC.

The rearrangement joins TRBV29-1 to TRBJ1-2, with D possibly matching TRBD1 (6 bases). The germline V gene encodes CDR1 SQVTM and CDR2 ANQGSEA. The CDR3 covers 19 residues. V dropped 5 bases and J dropped 0 bases, with 28 bases sitting between them. The CDR3 here is CSVLRLQTGGHAANYGYTF. The CDR3 DNA is TGCAGCGTTCTCCGTCTCCAGACAGGCGGACACGCTGCTAACTATGGCTACACCTTC.

The chain employs TRBV9 and TRBJ2-7, with D possibly being TRBD1 (6 bases). V was cut by 2 bases and J by 3 bases, with 6 bases left in between. The CDR3 is 12 residues long. Germline CDR1 SGDLS, CDR2 YYNGEE. CDR3 in amino acids: CASSVDSYEQYF. CDR3 nucleotides: TGTGCCAGCAGCGTGGACAGCTACGAGCAGTACTTC.

The chain has TRBV13 and TRBJ1-1; D perhaps matches TRBD1 (5 bases). The germline CDR1 and CDR2 sequences are PRHDT and FYEKMQ (reference sequence). The CDR3 consists of 16 residues. Trimming shortened V by 1 base and J by 0 bases, and 12 bases separated the two germline ends. CDR3: CASSLESGRLNTEAFF. The CDR3 bases are TGTGCCAGCAGCTTAGAGTCGGGACGGCTGAACACTGAAGCTTTCTTT.

V and J are TRBV27 and TRBJ2-5, with 11 nucleotides matching TRBD2. Germline V lookup: CDR1 MNHEY, CDR2 SMNVEV (reference sequence). Trimming removed 6 bases from V and 4 bases from J; junction bases left unmatched: 4. CDR3 length: 14 amino acids. The chain's CDR3 is CASRVAGGLETQYF. CDR3 in DNA: TGTGCCAGCAGGGTAGCGGGGGGGTTAGAGACCCAGTACTTC.

V and J are TRBV6-2 or TRBV6-3 and TRBJ2-7; D is possibly TRBD1 (7 bases). V lost 5 bases and J 3 bases, leaving 11 bases between the germline ends. The V gene's germline CDR1 is MNHEY and CDR2 SVGEGT. The CDR3 spans 13 residues. The DNA of the CDR3 is TGTGCCAGCAGTCCAGGGGGGATCTACGAGCAGTACTTC. Translating it yields CASSPGGIYEQYF.

This chain connects TRBV27 to TRBJ1-5, with 9 positions matching TRBD1. The junction had 4 bases not matched to a gene; V was cut back by 2 bases and J by 5 bases. Per the germline V gene, CDR1 is MNHEY and CDR2 is SMNVEV (reference sequence). The CDR3 length is 15 residues. CDR3 nucleotides: TGTGCCAGCAGTTTAATAAGGACAGGGGATCAGCCCCAGCATTTT. Protein sequence: CASSLIRTGDQPQHF.

The chain carries TRBV2 and TRBJ1-1, with D maybe TRBD1 (5 bases). Trimming shortened V by 11 bases and J by 1 base, and 14 bases separated the two germline ends. CDR1 is SNHLY and CDR2 is FYNNEI in the germline V gene. The length of the CDR3 is 13 residues. The CDR3 DNA is TGTGCCCTGAACCCCGGGGCGAACACTGAAGCTTTCTTT. Its translation is CALNPGANTEAFF.

V usage is TRBV2 and J usage is TRBJ1-2; D may be TRBD1 (6 bases). Germline loops: CDR1 SNHLY, CDR2 FYNNEI. The CDR3 is 16 amino acids. Trimming stripped 5 bases from V and 0 bases from J, with 16 bases between. The CDR3 DNA follows: TGTGCCAGCAGTCCCCCCGGACAGTTAGCTAACTATGGCTACACCTTC. Encoded protein: CASSPPGQLANYGYTF.

V gene TRBV29-1 combines with J gene TRBJ2-7, with TRBD1 as a possible D gene (5 bases). V dropped 2 bases and J dropped 4 bases, with 18 bases sitting between them. The CDR3 has 15 amino acids. Germline V CDR1 and CDR2: SQVTM, ANQGSEA. CDR3 in DNA: TGCAGCGTTGAAACATTAGGGCAGGGATTTTACGAGCAGTACTTC. Protein sequence: CSVETLGQGFYEQYF.

The V call is TRBV6-5, the J call TRBJ1-1; possibly TRBD1 for D (5 bases). The CDR3 sequence is 12 residues long. V shed 5 bases and J shed 7 bases, with 11 bases lying between them. Per the germline V gene, CDR1 is MNHEY and CDR2 is SVGAGI. This CDR3 is CASSQGEGEAFF. The CDR3 nucleotides are TGTGCCAGCAGTCAGGGCGAGGGTGAAGCTTTCTTT.

The CDR3 is CSARVHASYEQYF. The CDR3 region has the DNA TGCAGTGCTAGAGTGCACGCATCCTACGAGCAGTACTTC. V usage is TRBV20-1 and J usage is TRBJ2-7; D gene uncertain. V lost 1 base and J 1 base, leaving 8 bases between the germline ends. CDR3 length: 13 amino acids. Germline V CDR1 and CDR2: DFQATT, SNEGSKA (reference sequence).

The chain employs TRBV27 and TRBJ1-6; 8 bases line up with TRBD1. Per germline, CDR1 MNHEY and CDR2 SMNVEV (reference sequence). Trimming removed 6 bases from V and 4 bases from J; junction bases left unmatched: 8. The CDR3 sequence is 16 residues long. For the CDR3, the DNA is TGTGCCAGCAGCTCAGACAGGGGACTTTATAATTCACCCCTCCACTTT. Amino acid sequence: CASSSDRGLYNSPLHF.

The chain carries TRBV29-1 and TRBJ2-1; 11 nucleotides align to TRBD1. Germline CDR1 and CDR2: SQVTM and ANQGSEA. The V and J ends lost 0 bases and 10 bases, in that order; junction bases with no gene match: 14. The CDR3 loop spans 17 amino acids. The CDR3 DNA reads TGCAGCGTTGAAGACCCGTTAAGGACAGGGGGCTGGTGGGAGCAGTTCTTC. Translation gives CSVEDPLRTGGWWEQFF.

This sequence joins TRBV7-8 and TRBJ2-1; D ambiguous. V was shortened by 2 bases and J by 4 bases, with 6 bases between the two germline ends. The CDR3 has 13 amino acids. Germline V gene data show CDR1 as SGHVS and CDR2 as FQNEAQ. The CDR3 protein is CASSLSHYNEQFF. CDR3 DNA: TGTGCCAGCAGCTTATCCCATTACAATGAGCAGTTCTTC.

This chain connects TRBV30 to TRBJ1-1, with D unresolved. The CDR3 runs to 14 residues. Germline CDR1 and CDR2: GTSNPN and SVGIG (reference sequence). Deletions cut 3 bases from V and 1 base from J, with 12 bases between. CDR3 protein: CAWREPSTNTEAFF. The CDR3 coding sequence is TGTGCCTGGAGGGAGCCCTCCACGAACACTGAAGCTTTCTTT.

The gene calls are TRBV27 and TRBJ2-3, with D perhaps matching TRBD2 (6 bases). The CDR3 spans 15 residues. The V gene lost 3 bases and the J gene lost 3 bases, with 13 bases spanning the gap. Germline V gene lookup returns CDR1 MNHEY and CDR2 SMNVEV (reference sequence). CDR3 nucleotide sequence: TGTGCCAGCAGTTTCCGCGGGATCCGGACAGATACGCAGTATTTT. Its protein product is CASSFRGIRTDTQYF.

The V and J genes are TRBV3-1 and TRBJ2-7; 8 bases agree with TRBD2. Germline CDR1 and CDR2: LGHDT and YNNKEL (reference sequence). The CDR3 covers 18 residues. V shed 2 bases, J shed 6 bases, and the junction held 18 bases outside the gene matches. The chain's CDR3 is CASSQTTLRGAVPSEQYF. The CDR3, as DNA: TGTGCCAGCAGCCAAACCACCTTGCGGGGGGCCGTCCCCTCCGAGCAGTACTTC.

The chain has TRBV7-9 and TRBJ2-5, with D perhaps assigned TRBD1 or TRBD2 (5 bases each). Trimming took 0 bases from V and 3 from J, leaving 14 bases between them. CDR1 is SEHNR and CDR2 is FQNEAQ in the germline V gene (reference sequence). The CDR3 is 16 residues long. The CDR3: CASSLALGADKETQYF. The CDR3 region has the DNA TGTGCCAGCAGCTTAGCCCTCGGGGCCGATAAAGAGACCCAGTACTTC. The full variable domain, completed using reference TRBV7-9 and TRBJ2-5, is DTGVSQNPRHKITKRGQNVTFRCDPISEHNRLYWYRQTLGQGPEFLTYFQNEAQLEKSRLLSDRFSAERPKGSFSTLEIQRTEQGDSAMYLCASSLALGADKETQYFGPGTRLLVL.

The gene calls are TRBV30 and TRBJ2-1; D not certain. V dropped 3 bases and J dropped 2 bases, with 5 bases sitting between them. The V gene's germline CDR1 is GTSNPN and CDR2 SVGIG (reference sequence). The CDR3 has 12 residues. The CDR3 nucleotides read TGTGCCTGGAGCCCGGCCTACAATGAGCAGTTCTTC. It encodes CAWSPAYNEQFF. The full variable domain, completed using reference TRBV30 and TRBJ2-1, is SQTIHQWPATLVQPVGSPLSLECTVEGTSNPNLYWYRQAAGRGLQLLFYSVGIGQISSEVPQNLSASRPQDRQFILSSKKLLLSDSGFYLCAWSPAYNEQFFGPGTRLTVL.

This clonotype came up once. At one of its ends the junction is not consistent with the germline gene, which may arise from a read error. The V and J genes are TRBV30 and TRBJ2-1; 7 bases agree with TRBD2. The CDR3 length is 13 residues. CDR1 and CDR2 from the germline V gene are GTSNPN and SVGIG (reference sequence). Here the CDR3 reads CAWRTWDYYEQFF. The CDR3 DNA is TGTGCCTGGAGGACCTGGGACTACTATGAGCAGTTCTTC.

J is TRBJ2-3 and V is TRBV24-1; no firm D call. V lost 4 bases, J lost 4 bases, and 14 bases lay in between. Germline V gene sequence: CDR1 KGHDR, CDR2 SFDVKD. CDR3 length: 15 residues. For the CDR3, the DNA is TGTGCCACCAGTGACCACGCCTCGGGCCCAGATACGCAGTATTTT. This translates into CATSDHASGPDTQYF.

The chain recombines TRBV4-1 with TRBJ1-5, with D possibly TRBD1 on 5 matching bases. There are 15 residues in the CDR3. Trimming pared 0 bases from V and 3 bases from J, leaving 9 bases between. Germline CDR1 MGHRA, CDR2 YSYEKL. The CDR3 DNA reads as TGCGCCAGCAGCCAAGAAGGGGCTGTCAATCAGCCCCAGCATTTT. As protein: CASSQEGAVNQPQHF.

This clonotype was detected once. This sequence joins TRBV4-1 and TRBJ2-3; 12 nucleotides match TRBD2. The J segment lost 4 bases and the V segment lost 2 bases, leaving 7 bases of the junction unmatched. Germline V gene lookup returns CDR1 MGHRA and CDR2 YSYEKL. This CDR3 contains 17 residues. Here the CDR3 DNA reads TGCGCCAGCAGCCAAAAGGCGGGACTAGCGGGCGCAGATACGCAGTATTTT. Amino acids: CASSQKAGLAGADTQYF.

The chain employs TRBV3-1 and TRBJ2-1, with TRBD1 matching over 10 bases. The CDR3 has 17 residues. Germline trimming cut 4 bases from V and 2 bases from J; bases unmatched to any gene: 8. CDR1 LGHDT and CDR2 YNNKEL come from the germline V gene (reference sequence). The CDR3 nucleotides read TGTGCCAGCAGCCTCCCGCACGGACAGGGGGCCTACAATGAGCAGTTCTTC. It codes for CASSLPHGQGAYNEQFF.

The V and J genes are TRBV9 and TRBJ1-6; D call uncertain. CDR1 is SGDLS and CDR2 is YYNGEE in the germline V gene. This CDR3 is built from 16 residues. Trimming removed 4 bases from V and 7 bases from J, with 18 bases in between. The chain's CDR3 is CASSFYPLSTNSPLHF. CDR3 DNA sequence: TGTGCCAGCAGCTTTTACCCCCTGAGCACAAATTCACCCCTCCACTTT.